By share, the clone carrying this T cell receptor (beta chain) counts as medium-sized (0.01 to 0.1%). The target antigen is unknown. The CDR3 contains 16 residues. J was trimmed by 5 bases and V by 2 bases; bases with no gene match: 6. Germline assignment: CDR1 SGHRS and CDR2 YFSETQ. The sample is drawn from a study of OX40 agonist ivuxolimab in advanced cancers. Study context: Three patients showed partial responses: one hepatocellular carcinoma and two cutaneous melanoma cases.

Study results and limitations: Fewer expanded clones were found on average in CD4+ than in CD8+ T cells.

TCRdb's table, derived via immunoSEQ multiplex PCR, lists solely in-frame clones and lacks some. The sample records 70,000 to 95,000 clones, around 90% being singletons. With autoimmune disease history or systemic immunosuppression, patients were excluded. Blood sampling took place at baseline, cycle 4 day 1, and cycle 7 day 1. This receptor was identified in an adult with an advanced solid tumor such as melanoma, head and neck, liver or kidney cancer. The rearrangement joins TRBV5-1 to TRBJ2-5; 13 positions agree with TRBD2. The input for sequencing was CD4+ or CD8+ T cells sorted from blood, taken in a trial of the OX40 agonist ivuxolimab. This chain's CDR3 is CASSFGTSGNLETQYF. CDR3 sequence (DNA): TGCGCCAGCAGCTTCGGGACTAGCGGGAATCTGGAGACCCAGTACTTC. The variable domain in full, with the rest retrieved from reference TRBV5-1 and TRBJ2-5, is KAGVTQTPRYLIKTRGQQVTLSCSPISGHRSVSWYQQTPGQGLQFLFEYFSETQRNKGNFPGRFSGRQFSNSRSEMNVSTLELGDSALYLCASSFGTSGNLETQYFGPGTRLLVL.